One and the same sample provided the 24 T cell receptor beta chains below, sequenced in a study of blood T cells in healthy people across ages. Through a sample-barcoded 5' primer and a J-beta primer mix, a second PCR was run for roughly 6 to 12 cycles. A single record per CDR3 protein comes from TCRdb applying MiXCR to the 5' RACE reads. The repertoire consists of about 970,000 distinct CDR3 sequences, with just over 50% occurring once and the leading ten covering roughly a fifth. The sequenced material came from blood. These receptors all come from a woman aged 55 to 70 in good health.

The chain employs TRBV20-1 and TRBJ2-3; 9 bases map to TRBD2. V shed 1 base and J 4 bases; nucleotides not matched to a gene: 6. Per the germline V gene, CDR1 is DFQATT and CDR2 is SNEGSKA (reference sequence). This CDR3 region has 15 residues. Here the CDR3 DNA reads TGCAGTGCTAGAGTGGCTAGCGGGACCCCAGATACGCAGTATTTT. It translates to CSARVASGTPDTQYF.

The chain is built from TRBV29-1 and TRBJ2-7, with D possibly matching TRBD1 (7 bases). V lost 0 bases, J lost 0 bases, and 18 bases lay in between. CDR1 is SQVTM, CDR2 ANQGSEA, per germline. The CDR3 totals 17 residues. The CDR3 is CSVEERGTDRNSYEQYF. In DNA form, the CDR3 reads TGCAGCGTTGAAGAACGGGGGACAGATCGGAACTCCTACGAGCAGTACTTC.

CDR3 in amino acids: CAGAGDRDYEQYF. The CDR3 DNA follows: TGTGCCGGCGCCGGGGACAGGGACTACGAGCAGTACTTC. V is TRBV6-2 or TRBV6-3 and J is TRBJ2-5; TRBD1 agrees at 9 bases. The better agreement between TRBJ2-7 and the DNA end casts doubt on the J call. This CDR3 spans 13 amino acids. Germline V CDR1 and CDR2: MNHEY, SVGEGT.

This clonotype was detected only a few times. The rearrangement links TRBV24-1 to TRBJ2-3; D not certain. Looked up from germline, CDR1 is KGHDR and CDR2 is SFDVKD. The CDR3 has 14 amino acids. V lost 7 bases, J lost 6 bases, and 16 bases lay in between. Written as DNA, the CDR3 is TGTGCCACCAGCGTTACGACCATCCCGGATACGCAGTATTTT. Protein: CATSVTTIPDTQYF.

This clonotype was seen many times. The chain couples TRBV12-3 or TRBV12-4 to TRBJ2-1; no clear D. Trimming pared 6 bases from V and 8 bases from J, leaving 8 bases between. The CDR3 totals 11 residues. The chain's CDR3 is CASSIFHEQFF. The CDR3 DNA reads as TGTGCCAGCAGCATTTTTCATGAGCAGTTCTTC.

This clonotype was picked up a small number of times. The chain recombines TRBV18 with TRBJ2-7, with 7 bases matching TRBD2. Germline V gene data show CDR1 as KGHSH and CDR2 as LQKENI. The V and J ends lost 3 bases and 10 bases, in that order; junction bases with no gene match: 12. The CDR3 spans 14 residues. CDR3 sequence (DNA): TGTGCCAGCTCACCCCCCCTGAGGACTAGTACTCAGTACTTC. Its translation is CASSPPLRTSTQYF.

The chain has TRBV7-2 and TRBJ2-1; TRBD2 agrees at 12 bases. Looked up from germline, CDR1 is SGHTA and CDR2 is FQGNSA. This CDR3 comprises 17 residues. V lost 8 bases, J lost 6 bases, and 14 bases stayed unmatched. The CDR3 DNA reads TGTGCCAGCGTATTGGGAATGGGACTAGCGGGTGCCAATGAGCAGTTCTTC. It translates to CASVLGMGLAGANEQFF.

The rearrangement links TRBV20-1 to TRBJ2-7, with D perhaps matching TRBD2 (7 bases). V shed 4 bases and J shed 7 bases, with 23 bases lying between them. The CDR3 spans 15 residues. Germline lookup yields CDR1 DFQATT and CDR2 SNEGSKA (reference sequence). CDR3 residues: CSAKGRVLRGHEQYF. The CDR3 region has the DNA TGCAGTGCTAAAGGGAGGGTCCTGCGGGGACATGAGCAGTACTTC.

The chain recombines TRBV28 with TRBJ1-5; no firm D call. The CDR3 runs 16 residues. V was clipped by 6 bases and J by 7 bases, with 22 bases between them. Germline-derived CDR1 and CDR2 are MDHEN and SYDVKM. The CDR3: CASSRVIGRLMQPQHF. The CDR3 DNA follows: TGTGCCAGCAGCCGCGTGATAGGGCGTTTGATGCAGCCCCAGCATTTT.

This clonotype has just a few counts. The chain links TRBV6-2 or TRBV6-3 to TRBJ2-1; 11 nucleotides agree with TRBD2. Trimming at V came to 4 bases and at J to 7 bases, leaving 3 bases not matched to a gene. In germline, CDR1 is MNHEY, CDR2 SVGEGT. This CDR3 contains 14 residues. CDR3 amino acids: CASSSSGRRNEQFF. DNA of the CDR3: TGTGCCAGCAGTTCTAGCGGGAGGAGGAATGAGCAGTTCTTC.

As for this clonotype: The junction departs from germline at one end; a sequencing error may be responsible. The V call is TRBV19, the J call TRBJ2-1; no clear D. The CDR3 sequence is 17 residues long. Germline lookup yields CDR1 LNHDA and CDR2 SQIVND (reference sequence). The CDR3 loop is CAGSKPLTRPGYNEQFF. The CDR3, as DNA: TGTGCCGGTAGTAAGCCCTTGACCCGTCCGGGCTACAATGAGCAGTTCTTC.

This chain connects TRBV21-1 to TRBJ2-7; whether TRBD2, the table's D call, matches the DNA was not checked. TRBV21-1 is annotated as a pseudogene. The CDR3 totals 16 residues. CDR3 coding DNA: TGTGCCAGCAGCAAAGTGGTCGAGCAGCGGTTGTACGAGCAGTACTTC. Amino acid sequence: CASSKVVEQRLYEQYF.

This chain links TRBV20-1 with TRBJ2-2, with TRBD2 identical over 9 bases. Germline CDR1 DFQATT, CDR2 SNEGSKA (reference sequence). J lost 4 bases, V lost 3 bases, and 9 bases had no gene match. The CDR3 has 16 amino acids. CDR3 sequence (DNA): TGCAGTGCTAGGGGGCGGGGACTAGCCGTCACCGGGGAGCTGTTTTTT. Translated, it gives CSARGRGLAVTGELFF.

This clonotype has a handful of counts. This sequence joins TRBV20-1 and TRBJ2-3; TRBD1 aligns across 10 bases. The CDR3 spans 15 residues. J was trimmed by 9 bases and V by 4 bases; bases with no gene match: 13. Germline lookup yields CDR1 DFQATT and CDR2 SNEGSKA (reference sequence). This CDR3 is CSAIEPGQGLVTQYF. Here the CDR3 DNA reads TGCAGTGCTATAGAACCGGGACAGGGGCTCGTCACGCAGTATTTT.

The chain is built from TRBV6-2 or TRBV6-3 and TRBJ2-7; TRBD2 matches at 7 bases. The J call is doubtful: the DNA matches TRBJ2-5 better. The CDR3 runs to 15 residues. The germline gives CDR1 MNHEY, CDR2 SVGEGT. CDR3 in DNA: TGTGCCAGCACTAAGCGGGGATTCGATCAAGAGACCCAGTACTTC. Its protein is CASTKRGFDQETQYF.

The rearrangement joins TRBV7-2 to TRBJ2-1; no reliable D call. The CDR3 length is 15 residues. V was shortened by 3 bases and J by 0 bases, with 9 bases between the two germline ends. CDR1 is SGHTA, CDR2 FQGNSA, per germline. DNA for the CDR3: TGTGCCAGCAGCTTCCAGCAATCCTCCTACAATGAGCAGTTCTTC. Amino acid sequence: CASSFQQSSYNEQFF.

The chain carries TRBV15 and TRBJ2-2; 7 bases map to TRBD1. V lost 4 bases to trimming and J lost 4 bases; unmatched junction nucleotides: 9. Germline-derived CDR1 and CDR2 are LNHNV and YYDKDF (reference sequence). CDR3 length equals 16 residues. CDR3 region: CATSNPPGQSTGELFF. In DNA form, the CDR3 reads TGTGCCACCAGCAACCCCCCGGGACAGTCCACCGGGGAGCTGTTTTTT.

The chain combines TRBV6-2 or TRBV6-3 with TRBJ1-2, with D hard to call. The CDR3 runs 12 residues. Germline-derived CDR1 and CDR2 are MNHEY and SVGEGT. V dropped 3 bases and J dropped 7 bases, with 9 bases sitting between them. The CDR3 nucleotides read TGTGCCAGCAGTTATTCTGAGGGTGGCTACACCTTC. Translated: CASSYSEGGYTF.

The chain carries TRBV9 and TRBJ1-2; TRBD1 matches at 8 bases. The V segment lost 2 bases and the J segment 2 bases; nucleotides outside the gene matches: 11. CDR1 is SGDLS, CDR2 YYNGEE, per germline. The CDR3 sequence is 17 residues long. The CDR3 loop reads CASSVFPGQEKNYGYTF. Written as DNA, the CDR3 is TGTGCCAGCAGCGTTTTCCCGGGACAGGAAAAAAACTATGGCTACACCTTC.

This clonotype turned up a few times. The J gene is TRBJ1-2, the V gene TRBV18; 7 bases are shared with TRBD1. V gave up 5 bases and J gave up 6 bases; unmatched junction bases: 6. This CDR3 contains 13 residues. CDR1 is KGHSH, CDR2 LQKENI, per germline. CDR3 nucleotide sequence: TGTGCCAGCTCAGCAGGAGGGACAGATGGCTACACCTTC. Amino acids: CASSAGGTDGYTF.

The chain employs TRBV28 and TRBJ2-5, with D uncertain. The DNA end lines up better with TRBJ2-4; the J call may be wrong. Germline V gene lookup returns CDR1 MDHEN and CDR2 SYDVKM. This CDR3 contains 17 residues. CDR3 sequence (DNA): TGTGCCAGCAGTTTACCGGAATCCGACCTTTTCAAAAACATTCAGTACTTC. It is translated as CASSLPESDLFKNIQYF.

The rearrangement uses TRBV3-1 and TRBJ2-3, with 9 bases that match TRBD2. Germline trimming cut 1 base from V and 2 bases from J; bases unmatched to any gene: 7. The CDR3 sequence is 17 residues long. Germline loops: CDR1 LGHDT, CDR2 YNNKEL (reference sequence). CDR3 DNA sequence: TGTGCCAGCAGCCAAGGGGTTAGCGGGAGCTACACAGATACGCAGTATTTT. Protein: CASSQGVSGSYTDTQYF.

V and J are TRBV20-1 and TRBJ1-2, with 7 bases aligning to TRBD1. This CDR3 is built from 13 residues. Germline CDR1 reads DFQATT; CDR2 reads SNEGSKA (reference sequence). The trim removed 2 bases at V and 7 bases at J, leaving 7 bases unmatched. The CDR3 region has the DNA TGCAGTGCTAGACGATCAGGGGGAACTGGCTACACCTTC. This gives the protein CSARRSGGTGYTF.

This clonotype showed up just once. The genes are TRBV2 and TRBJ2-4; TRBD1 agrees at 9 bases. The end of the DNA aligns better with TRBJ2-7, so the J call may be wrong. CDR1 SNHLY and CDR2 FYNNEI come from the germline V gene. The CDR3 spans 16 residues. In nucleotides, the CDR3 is TGTGCCAGCAGTGATCGCCAAAGGGACAGGGTTCACGAGCAGTACTTC. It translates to CASSDRQRDRVHEQYF.